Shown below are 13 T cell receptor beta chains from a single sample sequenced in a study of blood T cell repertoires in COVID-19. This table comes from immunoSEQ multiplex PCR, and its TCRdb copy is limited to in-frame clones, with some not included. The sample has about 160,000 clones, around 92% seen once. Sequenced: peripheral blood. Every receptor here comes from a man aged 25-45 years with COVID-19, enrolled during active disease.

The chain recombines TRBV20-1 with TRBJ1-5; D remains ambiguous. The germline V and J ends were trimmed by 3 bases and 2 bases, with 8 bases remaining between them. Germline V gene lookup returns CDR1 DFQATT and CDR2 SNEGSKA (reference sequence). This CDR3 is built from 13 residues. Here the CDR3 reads CSASSQGNQPQHF. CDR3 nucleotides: TGCAGTGCTAGTTCCCAGGGCAATCAGCCCCAGCATTTT.

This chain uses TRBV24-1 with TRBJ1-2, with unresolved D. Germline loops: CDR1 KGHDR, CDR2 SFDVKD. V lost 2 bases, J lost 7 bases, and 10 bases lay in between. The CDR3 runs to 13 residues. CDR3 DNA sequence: TGTGCCACCAGTGATTCCGGGGAGGGTGGCTACACCTTC. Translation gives CATSDSGEGGYTF.

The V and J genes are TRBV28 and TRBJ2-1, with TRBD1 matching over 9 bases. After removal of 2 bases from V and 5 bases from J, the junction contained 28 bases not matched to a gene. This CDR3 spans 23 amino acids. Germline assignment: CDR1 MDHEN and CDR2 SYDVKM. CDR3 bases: TGTGCCAGCAGTTTAGTTTTCCCCCGGGACAGGGCAACTAGCCGCTACCTCGACAATGAGCAGTTCTTC. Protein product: CASSLVFPRDRATSRYLDNEQFF.

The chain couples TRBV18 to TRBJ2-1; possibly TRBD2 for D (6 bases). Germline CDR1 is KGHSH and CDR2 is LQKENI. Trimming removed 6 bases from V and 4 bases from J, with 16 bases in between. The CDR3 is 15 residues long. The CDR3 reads CASSSGLSPYNEQFF. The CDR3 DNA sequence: TGTGCCAGCTCGTCGGGACTTTCTCCTTACAATGAGCAGTTCTTC.

The CDR3 protein is CASSFGAGAYEQYF. The CDR3 bases are TGTGCCAGCAGTTTTGGGGCGGGGGCCTACGAGCAGTACTTC. This sequence joins TRBV27 and TRBJ2-7; 7 bases fit TRBD2. Looked up from germline, CDR1 is MNHEY and CDR2 is SMNVEV (reference sequence). This CDR3 is 14 amino acids long. Trimming took 3 bases from V and 2 from J; bases not matched to a gene: 4.

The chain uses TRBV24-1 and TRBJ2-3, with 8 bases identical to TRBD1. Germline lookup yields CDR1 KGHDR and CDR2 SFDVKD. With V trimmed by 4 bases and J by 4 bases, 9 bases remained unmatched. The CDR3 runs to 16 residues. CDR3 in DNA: TGTGCCACCAGTGACCCCTCGAGGACAGGGTCAGATACGCAGTATTTT. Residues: CATSDPSRTGSDTQYF.

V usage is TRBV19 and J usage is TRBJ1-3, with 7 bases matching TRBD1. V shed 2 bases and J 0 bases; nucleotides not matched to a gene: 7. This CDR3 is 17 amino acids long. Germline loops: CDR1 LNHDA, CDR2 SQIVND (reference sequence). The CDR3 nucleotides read TGTGCCAGTAGTATAACGTGGCAGGGGGGCTCTGGAAACACCATATATTTT. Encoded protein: CASSITWQGGSGNTIYF.

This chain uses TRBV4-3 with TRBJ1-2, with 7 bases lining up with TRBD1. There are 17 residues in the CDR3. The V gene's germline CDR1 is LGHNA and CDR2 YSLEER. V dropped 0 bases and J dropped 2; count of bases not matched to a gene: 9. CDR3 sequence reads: CASSQDLVRGENYGYTF. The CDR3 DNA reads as TGCGCCAGCAGCCAAGATCTGGTCAGGGGGGAAAACTATGGCTACACCTTC.

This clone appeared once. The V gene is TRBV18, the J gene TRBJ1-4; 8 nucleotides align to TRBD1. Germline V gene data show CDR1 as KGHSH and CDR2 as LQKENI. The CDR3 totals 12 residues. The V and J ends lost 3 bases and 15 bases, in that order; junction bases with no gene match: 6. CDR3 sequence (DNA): TGTGCCAGCTCACCGACGGGACAGGAGGTGTTTTTT. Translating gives CASSPTGQEVFF.

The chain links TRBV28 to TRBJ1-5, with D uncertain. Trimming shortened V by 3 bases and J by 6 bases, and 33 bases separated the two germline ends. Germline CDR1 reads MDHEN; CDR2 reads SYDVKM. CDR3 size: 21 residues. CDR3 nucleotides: TGTGCCAGCAGTTTTGGGTTTGATCTAAGCAGTTTTCAAGCGGTGGGTCAGCCCCAGCATTTT. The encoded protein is CASSFGFDLSSFQAVGQPQHF. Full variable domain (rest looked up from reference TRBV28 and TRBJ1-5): DVKVTQSSRYLVKRTGEKVFLECVQDMDHENMFWYRQDPGLGLRLIYFSYDVKMKEKGDIPEGYSVSREKKERFSLILESASTNQTSMYLCASSFGFDLSSFQAVGQPQHFGDGTRLSIL.

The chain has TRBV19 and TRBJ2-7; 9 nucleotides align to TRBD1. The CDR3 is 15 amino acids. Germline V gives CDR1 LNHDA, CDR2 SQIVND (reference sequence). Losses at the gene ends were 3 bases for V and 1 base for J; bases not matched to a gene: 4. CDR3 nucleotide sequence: TGTGCCAGTAGTATGCCGGGACAGGGTTCCTACGAGCAGTACTTC. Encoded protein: CASSMPGQGSYEQYF.

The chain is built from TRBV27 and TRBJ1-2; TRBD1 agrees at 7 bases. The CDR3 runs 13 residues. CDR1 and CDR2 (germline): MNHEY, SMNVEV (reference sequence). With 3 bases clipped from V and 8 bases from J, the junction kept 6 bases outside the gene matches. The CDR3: CASSFRGTSGYTF. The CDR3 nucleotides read TGTGCCAGCAGTTTCAGGGGGACAAGCGGCTACACCTTC.

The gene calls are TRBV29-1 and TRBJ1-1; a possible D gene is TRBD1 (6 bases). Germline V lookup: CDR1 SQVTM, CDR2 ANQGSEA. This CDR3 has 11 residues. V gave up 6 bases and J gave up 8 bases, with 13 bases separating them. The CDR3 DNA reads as TGCAGCGTGAGGGGGAGGGGGGAAGCTTTCTTT. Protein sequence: CSVRGRGEAFF. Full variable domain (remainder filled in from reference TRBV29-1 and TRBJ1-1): SAVISQKPSRDICQRGTSLTIQCQVDSQVTMMFWYRQQPGQSLTLIATANQGSEATYESGFVIDKFPISRPNLTFSTLTVSNMSPEDSSIYLCSVRGRGEAFFGQGTRLTVV.